The 22 T cell receptor beta chains in this list originate from one sample, sequenced in a study of beta chain features in type 1 diabetes. The authors reverse transcribed all of the isolated RNA, so sequencing captured expressed TCRB transcripts. Clones were read by immunoSEQ multiplex PCR, and TCRdb kept only the in-frame ones, dropping some. There are 400,000 to 600,000 clones in the sample; around 30% occur only once, and 0.05% to 0.07% lies in the top ten. Sequenced material: naive CD4+ T cells from blood. All receptors come from a man aged 18 to 35 in good health.

The chain joins TRBV5-1 to TRBJ2-3, with TRBD2 matching 10 bases. The CDR3 loop spans 16 amino acids. The V and J ends lost 2 bases and 1 base, in that order; junction bases with no gene match: 4. Germline loops: CDR1 SGHRS, CDR2 YFSETQ. The CDR3 nucleotides are TGCGCCAGCAGCTTTGGACTAGCGGACCGCACAGATACGCAGTATTTT. Encoded protein: CASSFGLADRTDTQYF.

The chain couples TRBV18 to TRBJ1-2, with 10 bases that match TRBD1. Germline trimming cut 4 bases from V and 8 bases from J; bases unmatched to any gene: 4. The CDR3 runs to 13 residues. CDR1 and CDR2 from the germline V gene are KGHSH and LQKENI. The CDR3 DNA reads TGTGCCAGCTCACAGGGACAGGGGTACGGCTACACCTTC. Protein sequence: CASSQGQGYGYTF.

This clone was seen only a few times. The chain joins TRBV29-1 to TRBJ2-3, with 12 bases lining up with TRBD1. J gave up 4 bases and V 7 bases, and 6 bases lay outside the gene matches. From germline, CDR1 is SQVTM and CDR2 ANQGSEA. This CDR3 comprises 14 residues. The CDR3 spells CSARDRGLSDTQYF. The CDR3 nucleotides read TGCAGCGCCCGGGACAGGGGGCTCTCAGATACGCAGTATTTT.

This clone was seen only a few times. The chain couples TRBV30 to TRBJ2-1, with 7 positions matching TRBD1. The CDR3 totals 14 residues. CDR1 and CDR2 (germline): GTSNPN, SVGIG (reference sequence). The trim removed 1 base at V and 8 bases at J, leaving 8 bases unmatched. The CDR3 DNA is TGTGCCTGGAGTGCACAGGGGTTGGGCGATGAGCAGTTCTTC. It translates to CAWSAQGLGDEQFF. Full variable domain (missing parts from reference TRBV30 and TRBJ2-1): SQTIHQWPATLVQPVGSPLSLECTVEGTSNPNLYWYRQAAGRGLQLLFYSVGIGQISSEVPQNLSASRPQDRQFILSSKKLLLSDSGFYLCAWSAQGLGDEQFFGPGTRLTVL.

The sample holds a few counts of this clone. This chain joins TRBV30 and TRBJ2-1; 10 bases map to TRBD2. V lost 0 bases and J lost 9; bases outside the gene matches: 5. This CDR3 comprises 14 residues. Germline V gene lookup returns CDR1 GTSNPN and CDR2 SVGIG (reference sequence). CDR3 bases: TGTGCCTGGAGTGTACAACTAGCGGGATCTGAGCAGTTCTTC. This sequence encodes CAWSVQLAGSEQFF.

The chain carries TRBV4-1 and TRBJ2-7, with TRBD2 identical over 8 bases. After removal of 1 base from V and 3 bases from J, the junction contained 5 bases not matched to a gene. There are 15 residues in the CDR3. CDR1 and CDR2 (germline): MGHRA, YSYEKL. Written as DNA, the CDR3 is TGCGCCAGCAGCCAAGTCGGGACTAGTCACTACGAGCAGTACTTC. The encoded protein is CASSQVGTSHYEQYF.

This chain links TRBV6-6 with TRBJ2-7; D gene uncertain. The germline gives CDR1 MNHNY, CDR2 SVGAGI (reference sequence). The CDR3 runs to 15 residues. The V and J ends lost 0 bases and 4 bases respectively, with 13 bases between them. The CDR3 loop is CASSYSLAQSYEQYF. The DNA for the CDR3 is TGTGCCAGCAGTTACTCATTGGCCCAAAGTTACGAGCAGTACTTC.

The rearrangement uses TRBV30 and TRBJ2-7, with unresolved D. The CDR3 totals 15 residues. The V end lost 0 bases, the J end lost 4 bases, and 16 bases lay between the germline ends. Looked up from germline, CDR1 is GTSNPN and CDR2 is SVGIG (reference sequence). This CDR3 reads CAWSVTALVSYEQYF. CDR3 sequence (DNA): TGTGCCTGGAGTGTAACGGCCTTAGTTTCGTACGAGCAGTACTTC.

V gene TRBV30 combines with J gene TRBJ2-7; D perhaps matches TRBD2 (6 bases). Per germline, CDR1 GTSNPN and CDR2 SVGIG (reference sequence). This CDR3 region has 13 residues. Trimming pared 4 bases from V and 1 base from J, leaving 11 bases between. The CDR3, as DNA: TGTGCCTGGATCAGTAGCGGATCCTACGAGCAGTACTTC. Protein product: CAWISSGSYEQYF.

The genes are TRBV10-3 and TRBJ2-7; 8 bases align to TRBD2. Germline-derived CDR1 and CDR2 are ENHRY and SYGVKD. This CDR3 comprises 14 residues. The trim removed 2 bases at V and 2 bases at J, leaving 2 bases unmatched. The CDR3 DNA is TGTGCCATCAGTGAGGCGGGACTAGCCTACGAGCAGTACTTC. It codes for CAISEAGLAYEQYF.

As concerns this clone: This sample also contains other DNA sequences that code for the same CDR3. The chain links TRBV4-1 to TRBJ2-7; 9 nucleotides line up with TRBD1. Germline CDR1 MGHRA, CDR2 YSYEKL. The V segment lost 4 bases and the J segment 3 bases; nucleotides outside the gene matches: 4. The CDR3 extends over 14 amino acids. The CDR3 reads CASSRPGQGYEQYF. For the CDR3, the DNA is TGCGCCAGCAGCCGGCCGGGACAGGGCTACGAGCAGTACTTC.

This sequence joins TRBV6-6 and TRBJ2-1, with 8 bases identical to TRBD1. The CDR3 has 15 amino acids. Unmatched junction bases numbered 11, after V lost 7 bases and J lost 6 bases. CDR1 and CDR2 (germline): MNHNY, SVGAGI (reference sequence). CDR3 bases: TGTGCCAGCACCCCCGCGAACAGGGGGTTCAATGAGCAGTTCTTC. As protein: CASTPANRGFNEQFF.

This chain uses TRBV29-1 with TRBJ2-7, with D possibly being TRBD1 (7 bases). CDR3 length: 13 amino acids. V was shortened by 4 bases and J by 3 bases, with 13 bases between the two germline ends. From germline, CDR1 is SQVTM and CDR2 ANQGSEA. CDR3 amino acids: CSVVDREDYEQYF. Here the CDR3 DNA reads TGCAGCGTTGTTGACAGGGAGGACTACGAGCAGTACTTC.

This clone turned up a few times. The V and J genes are TRBV30 and TRBJ2-3; D is undetermined. The CDR3 extends over 13 amino acids. The germline CDR1 and CDR2 sequences are GTSNPN and SVGIG (reference sequence). V was trimmed by 2 bases and J by 3 bases, leaving 9 bases between them. CDR3 residues: CAWSMGVTDTQYF. DNA for the CDR3: TGTGCCTGGAGTATGGGCGTGACAGATACGCAGTATTTT.

The table lists this clone with a few counts. The chain links TRBV28 to TRBJ2-7; TRBD1 aligns across 9 bases. The CDR3 spans 15 residues. Germline values: CDR1 MDHEN, CDR2 SYDVKM. Germline trimming cut 6 bases from V and 3 bases from J; bases unmatched to any gene: 9. CDR3 loop: CASRLTGGAGYEQYF. For the CDR3, the DNA is TGTGCCAGCAGACTTACAGGGGGCGCAGGCTACGAGCAGTACTTC.

This clone has just one count. The chain links TRBV7-2 to TRBJ2-1, with no clear D. CDR1 and CDR2 (germline): SGHTA, FQGNSA. The CDR3 runs to 13 residues. V shed 5 bases and J shed 8 bases, with 13 bases lying between them. CDR3 loop: CASSTTNRYEQFF. As DNA, the CDR3 is TGTGCCAGCAGCACGACCAACCGGTATGAGCAGTTCTTC.

The chain has TRBV12-5 and TRBJ2-5; TRBD2 is a possible D gene (7 bases). Trimming took 6 bases from V and 4 from J, leaving 21 bases between them. This CDR3 is built from 16 residues. Germline CDR1 reads LGHNT; CDR2 reads FRNRAP. DNA for the CDR3: TGTGCTAGTGGCTCCTCGGCGGGGGCCATCGGAGAGACCCAGTACTTC. It specifies CASGSSAGAIGETQYF.

This clone occurred a few times. The rearrangement joins TRBV7-8 to TRBJ2-2; 9 positions match TRBD2. J gave up 3 bases and V 7 bases, and 12 bases lay outside the gene matches. CDR1 and CDR2 (germline): SGHVS, FQNEAQ. The CDR3 runs to 17 residues. CDR3 residues: CASTQVGGRVYTGELFF. The CDR3 nucleotides are TGTGCCAGCACCCAAGTTGGCGGGAGGGTTTACACCGGGGAGCTGTTTTTT. The variable domain in full, with the rest retrieved from reference TRBV7-8 and TRBJ2-2, is GAGVSQSPRYKVAKRGQDVALRCDPISGHVSLFWYQQALGQGPEFLTYFQNEAQLDKSGLPSDRFFAERPEGSVSTLKIQRTQQEDSAVYLCASTQVGGRVYTGELFFGEGSRLTVL.

CDR3 region: CASSGDGRKQYF. CDR3 bases: TGTGCCAGCAGCGGGGACGGGAGGAAGCAGTACTTC. This chain uses TRBV9 with TRBJ2-7, with TRBD2 matching 7 bases. The CDR3 consists of 12 residues. The V gene's germline CDR1 is SGDLS and CDR2 YYNGEE. V gave up 3 bases and J gave up 8 bases; unmatched junction bases: 5.

This sequence joins TRBV25-1 and TRBJ1-2; TRBD1 matches at 9 bases. CDR3 length: 16 amino acids. CDR1 and CDR2 from the germline V gene are MGHDK and SYGVNS. After removal of 1 base from V and 7 bases from J, the junction contained 10 bases not matched to a gene. The chain's CDR3 is CASSESGDRDAPGYTF. Here the CDR3 DNA reads TGTGCCAGCAGTGAATCTGGGGACAGGGACGCGCCTGGCTACACCTTC.

The chain uses TRBV9 and TRBJ2-1; 11 bases line up with TRBD2. The CDR3 length is 15 residues. Germline V CDR1 and CDR2: SGDLS, YYNGEE. Losses at the gene ends were 7 bases for V and 5 bases for J; bases not matched to a gene: 8. The CDR3 sequence: CASSTLAGGNNEQFF. The CDR3 DNA reads as TGTGCCAGCTCCACTTTAGCGGGAGGGAACAATGAGCAGTTCTTC.

The V and J genes are TRBV11-2 and TRBJ2-7; unclear D gene. CDR3 size: 17 residues. V was shortened by 5 bases and J by 0 bases, with 20 bases between the two germline ends. Germline loops: CDR1 SGHAT, CDR2 FQNNGV. The chain's CDR3 is CASSPGRARRSSYEQYF. In DNA, the CDR3 is TGTGCCAGCAGCCCCGGCCGTGCCCGAAGGAGCTCCTACGAGCAGTACTTC.